Listed below are T cell receptor beta chains from one sample, sequenced in a study of cytomegalovirus exposure and HLA in healthy donors. TCRdb's table, derived via immunoSEQ multiplex PCR, lists solely in-frame clones and lacks some. The sample records about 160,000 clones, about 76% being singletons. Sample: PBMCs. These receptors originate from a female donor in good health and CMV-seronegative. The CDR3 runs from the conserved cysteine through the conserved F or W. D genes are given only for firm matches. Clone size appears in some rows only: once, few, many, or a class for an expanded clone.

TRBJ1-1	.	14	TRBV2	.	CASSERPGDTEAFF	TGTGCCAGCAGTGAACGGCCAGGGGACACTGAAGCTTTCTTT
TRBJ1-1	TRBD1	13	TRBV27	.	CASSNRGNTEAFF	TGTGCCAGCAGCAACAGGGGTAACACTGAAGCTTTCTTT
TRBJ2-3	TRBD1	15	TRBV29-1	.	CSVTPGQGATDTQYF	TGCAGCGTCACCCCGGGACAGGGTGCCACAGATACGCAGTATTTT
TRBJ1-2	.	15	TRBV28	.	CASRGYGGKDYGYTF	TGTGCCAGCAGGGGATACGGGGGGAAGGACTATGGCTACACCTTC
TRBJ2-3	TRBD2	19	TRBV11-2	once	CASSLGWGTLAGGADTQYF	TGTGCCAGCAGCTTAGGATGGGGGACACTAGCGGGAGGGGCAGATACGCAGTATTTT
TRBJ2-7	TRBD2	16	TRBV11-2	.	CASTRPGGREDDEQYF	TGTGCCAGCACCCGCCCGGGGGGGCGGGAGGACGACGAGCAGTACTTC
TRBJ1-1	TRBD1	16	TRBV5-4	.	CASSLAGGTGTAEAFF	TGTGCCAGCAGCTTGGCGGGGGGGACAGGGACCGCGGAAGCTTTCTTT
TRBJ2-3	.	13	TRBV11-3	few	CASSRTGTDTQYF	TGTGCCAGCAGCCGGACAGGCACAGATACGCAGTATTTT
TRBJ2-5	.	12	TRBV5-1	few	CASSLDREIKYF	TGCGCCAGCAGCTTGGACAGGGAAATAAAGTACTTC
TRBJ1-2	.	14	TRBV28	.	CASSLPGTHYGYTF	TGTGCCAGCAGTCTGCCCGGGACACACTATGGCTACACCTTC
TRBJ2-5	.	13	TRBV29-1	.	CSVELAVQETQYF	TGCAGCGTTGAACTCGCAGTCCAAGAGACCCAGTACTTC
TRBJ2-1	.	12	TRBV18	.	CASSTNLLEQFF	TGTGCCAGCTCAACAAACCTTTTGGAGCAGTTCTTC
TRBJ2-7	TRBD2	14	TRBV2	.	CASRAGTSDTRQYF	TGTGCCAGCAGGGCCGGGACTAGCGACACCCGCCAGTACTTC
TRBJ2-3	TRBD1	17	TRBV19	.	CASSEAGGLTSTDTQYF	TGTGCCAGTAGTGAGGCAGGGGGCCTTACTAGCACAGATACGCAGTATTTT
TRBJ1-6	TRBD1	15	TRBV2	.	CASSQDRGGLVSLHF	TGTGCCAGCAGTCAGGACAGGGGGGGATTGGTATCCCTCCACTTT
TRBJ2-7	TRBD2	16	TRBV5-6	.	CASSLEGSGRGYEQYF	TGTGCCAGCAGCTTGGAGGGGAGCGGGAGGGGATACGAGCAGTACTTC
TRBJ2-2	.	14	TRBV5-1	.	CASSVTPGTGELFF	TGCGCCAGCAGCGTAACCCCGGGCACCGGGGAGCTGTTTTTT
TRBJ1-2	.	14	TRBV6-6	.	CASSYSGDFYGYTF	TGTGCCAGCAGTTACTCAGGGGATTTCTATGGCTACACCTTC
TRBJ2-7	TRBD2	16	TRBV9	.	CASSVGGGTDPYEQYF	TGTGCCAGCAGCGTAGGGGGGGGAACTGATCCCTACGAGCAGTACTTC
TRBJ2-3	TRBD2	18	TRBV4-2	few	CASSRHETSGSSTDTQYF	TGTGCCAGCAGCCGCCATGAGACTAGCGGGAGTAGCACAGATACGCAGTATTTT
TRBJ1-5	.	13	TRBV30	.	CAWSPDSSQPQHF	TGTGCCTGGAGTCCGGACAGCAGTCAGCCCCAGCATTTT
TRBJ2-7	.	13	TRBV30	.	CAWSTHRVGEQYF	TGTGCCTGGAGTACCCACAGGGTTGGCGAGCAGTACTTC
TRBJ2-3	.	12	TRBV9	few	CASSLYTDTQYF	TGTGCCAGCAGCCTATACACAGATACGCAGTATTTT
TRBJ1-4	.	14	TRBV6-6	.	CASSYWGGGEKLFF	TGTGCCAGCAGTTACTGGGGGGGTGGTGAAAAACTGTTTTTT
TRBJ2-2	.	15	TRBV4-1	once	CASSQEAGGLGELFF	TGCGCCAGCAGCCAAGAGGCAGGGGGGCTCGGGGAGCTGTTTTTT
TRBJ2-2	TRBD1	14	TRBV5-1	.	CASSSTGTTGELFF	TGCGCCAGCAGCTCGACAGGGACCACCGGGGAGCTGTTTTTT
TRBJ1-2	.	14	TRBV4-1	.	CASSQVGGGSGYTF	TGCGCCAGCAGCCAAGTGGGCGGGGGCAGTGGCTACACCTTC
TRBJ2-3	TRBD2	14	TRBV5-1	.	CASSPGLAIDTQYF	TGCGCCAGCAGCCCCGGACTAGCGATAGATACGCAGTATTTT
TRBJ1-1	.	14	TRBV5-1	.	CASRSRNMNTEAFF	TGCGCCAGCAGATCGCGGAACATGAACACTGAAGCTTTCTTT
TRBJ1-5	.	13	TRBV5-8	.	CASSLTTARPQHF	TGTGCCAGCAGCCTGACAACGGCTCGGCCCCAGCATTTT
TRBJ2-7	TRBD2	13	TRBV29-1	.	CSVEVGGSGEQYF	TGCAGCGTTGAAGTCGGGGGGTCGGGTGAGCAGTACTTC
TRBJ1-2	TRBD1	16	TRBV5-1	.	CASSLEGDRGNYGYTF	TGCGCCAGCAGCTTGGAGGGGGACAGGGGAAACTATGGCTACACCTTC
TRBJ2-7	.	13	TRBV4-2	.	CASSQRRAGEQYF	TGTGCCAGCAGCCAACGGCGGGCGGGGGAGCAGTACTTC
TRBJ1-1	.	12	TRBV19	once	CASSMRETEAFF	TGTGCCAGTAGTATGCGCGAAACTGAAGCTTTCTTT
TRBJ2-5	TRBD1	13	TRBV5-4	once	CASSLDREETQYF	TGTGCCAGCAGCTTAGACAGGGAAGAGACCCAGTACTTC
TRBJ1-1	.	11	TRBV10-3	few	CAIGLGSEAFF	TGTGCCATCGGTTTGGGCAGTGAAGCTTTCTTT
TRBJ2-7	TRBD2	14	TRBV5-1	.	CASSLAGGPYEQYF	TGCGCCAGCAGTCTAGCGGGAGGGCCCTACGAGCAGTACTTC
TRBJ2-7	.	14	TRBV5-1	few	CASSLVQGTYEQYF	TGCGCCAGCAGCTTGGTTCAGGGAACCTACGAGCAGTACTTC
TRBJ2-1	TRBD1	19	TRBV9	.	CASSPTLSPGTGSHNEQFF	TGTGCCAGCAGCCCGACGCTCTCGCCCGGGACAGGGAGCCACAATGAGCAGTTCTTC
TRBJ2-1	.	14	TRBV6-4	once	CASSAEDSYNEQFF	TGTGCCAGCAGTGCGGAGGACTCCTACAATGAGCAGTTCTTC
TRBJ2-7	TRBD1	15	TRBV6-5	.	CASSQKTGRGYEQYF	TGTGCCAGCAGTCAGAAGACAGGGAGAGGCTACGAGCAGTACTTC
TRBJ2-1	TRBD1	18	TRBV5-1	.	CASSLDPPGQSSYNEQFF	TGCGCCAGCAGCTTGGACCCTCCGGGACAGAGCTCCTACAATGAGCAGTTCTTC
TRBJ2-1	.	15	TRBV6-5	.	CASSYTGRGAGEQFF	TGTGCCAGCAGTTACACGGGACGCGGGGCCGGTGAGCAGTTCTTC
TRBJ2-5	TRBD2	16	TRBV4-1	.	CASSHPGEGGRETQYF	TGCGCCAGCAGCCATCCTGGGGAGGGAGGTAGGGAGACCCAGTACTTC
TRBJ2-1	TRBD1	15	TRBV7-3	.	CASSSDRGSYNEQFF	TGTGCCAGCAGCTCGGACAGGGGGTCGTACAATGAGCAGTTCTTC
TRBJ2-4	TRBD1	15	TRBV4-1	.	CASSHVQGEVNIQYF	TGCGCCAGCAGCCACGTACAGGGGGAAGTCAACATTCAGTACTTC
TRBJ1-2	.	15	TRBV6-1	.	CASSPTPGFRDGYTF	TGTGCCAGCAGTCCTACCCCAGGGTTTAGGGATGGCTACACCTTC
TRBJ2-5	.	16	TRBV25-1	.	CASSGALKRSQETQYF	TGTGCCAGCAGTGGGGCCCTCAAGCGGTCACAAGAGACCCAGTACTTC
TRBJ1-4	TRBD1	17	TRBV5-6	.	CASSPDRGQGANEKLFF	TGTGCCAGCAGCCCCGACAGGGGGCAAGGGGCTAATGAAAAACTGTTTTTT
TRBJ1-2	.	15	TRBV9	.	CASSSRSRDNYGYTF	TGTGCCAGCAGCTCACGAAGCAGGGATAACTATGGCTACACCTTC
TRBJ2-1	TRBD2	16	TRBV11-3	.	CASSLDFLAGGNEQFF	TGTGCCAGCAGCTTAGATTTTCTAGCGGGAGGCAATGAGCAGTTCTTC
TRBJ1-5	.	15	TRBV25-1	.	CASSEPGASNQPQHF	TGTGCCAGCAGTGAGCCAGGGGCCAGCAATCAGCCCCAGCATTTT
TRBJ2-2	TRBD2	16	TRBV27	.	CASSLWLAGNTGELFF	TGTGCCAGCAGTTTATGGCTAGCGGGTAACACCGGGGAGCTGTTTTTT
TRBJ2-3	.	14	TRBV9	.	CASSPGLTTDTQYF	TGTGCCAGCAGCCCGGGACTCACCACAGATACGCAGTATTTT
TRBJ1-1	TRBD1	16	TRBV5-1	.	CASSLGYRGGNTEAFF	TGCGCCAGCAGCTTGGGATACAGGGGGGGGAACACTGAAGCTTTCTTT
TRBJ1-1	.	14	TRBV10-3	many	CAIKDNLMNTEAFF	TGTGCCATCAAGGACAACCTCATGAACACTGAAGCTTTCTTT
TRBJ1-2	.	13	TRBV6-6	.	CASSLGLLYGYTF	TGTGCCAGCAGTTTGGGACTGCTCTATGGCTACACCTTC
TRBJ2-5	.	13	TRBV5-4	.	CASSFVGEETQYF	TGTGCCAGCAGCTTCGTAGGAGAAGAGACCCAGTACTTC
TRBJ2-2	TRBD2	20	TRBV6-4	.	CASPKWTSGPPYLWTGELFF	TGTGCCAGCCCGAAATGGACTAGCGGGCCCCCGTATTTGTGGACCGGGGAGCTGTTTTTT